Below are 3 T cell receptor beta chains sequenced from a single sample in a study of tumor-infiltrating lymphocytes in primary liver carcinoma. TCR beta cDNA was prepared out of roughly 490 ng total RNA by means of a constant-region primer. A slightly modified ARM-PCR protocol with three nested multiplex PCR rounds produced these TCR beta libraries. With TRBV1-TRBV30 forward primers and a C-beta reverse primer, the first two PCR rounds were run for about 10 cycles each. A single record per CDR3 protein comes from TCRdb applying MiXCR to the multiplex PCR reads. The data contain 90,000 to 150,000 distinct CDR3 sequences, 55% to 70% of them seen just once; the ten biggest clones take up 8% to 9%. Co-extracting RNA and DNA was done with about 20-33 mg of unsorted bulk tissue as input. The sequenced sample was tumor-adjacent normal liver tissue. The origin of the receptors is an older woman with primary liver carcinoma and hepatitis B virus infection.

This clonotype was observed at least ten times. J is TRBJ1-1 and V is TRBV7-9; D gene uncertain. Between the trimmed V and J ends, which lost 5 bases and 3 bases, there was a span of 19 bases. The CDR3 contains 16 residues. Germline V gene data show CDR1 as SEHNR and CDR2 as FQNEAQ (reference sequence). CDR3 amino acids: CASSGGFGGWDTEAFF. The CDR3 bases are TGTGCCAGCAGCGGCGGCTTTGGAGGGTGGGACACTGAAGCTTTCTTT.

CDR3 nucleotide sequence: TGCAGCGTTGGGGGCCAGGGGGTAGGCACAGATACGCAGTATTTT. Its translation is CSVGGQGVGTDTQYF. The chain carries TRBV29-1 and TRBJ2-3, with 7 nucleotides matching TRBD1. The germline gives CDR1 SQVTM, CDR2 ANQGSEA. Trimming cost V 4 bases and J 1 base; bases outside gene matches: 8. This CDR3 spans 15 amino acids.

Concerning this clonotype: One end of the junction fails to match germline, which may point to a read error. The genes are TRBV11-1 and TRBJ1-1; 8 bases are shared with TRBD1. Germline CDR1 and CDR2: SGHAT and FQDESV (reference sequence). This CDR3 spans 14 amino acids. The CDR3 DNA is TGTGCTAGCAGCTTAAAGGGGACAGGATATGAAGCTTTCTTT. Translating it yields CASSLKGTGYEAFF.